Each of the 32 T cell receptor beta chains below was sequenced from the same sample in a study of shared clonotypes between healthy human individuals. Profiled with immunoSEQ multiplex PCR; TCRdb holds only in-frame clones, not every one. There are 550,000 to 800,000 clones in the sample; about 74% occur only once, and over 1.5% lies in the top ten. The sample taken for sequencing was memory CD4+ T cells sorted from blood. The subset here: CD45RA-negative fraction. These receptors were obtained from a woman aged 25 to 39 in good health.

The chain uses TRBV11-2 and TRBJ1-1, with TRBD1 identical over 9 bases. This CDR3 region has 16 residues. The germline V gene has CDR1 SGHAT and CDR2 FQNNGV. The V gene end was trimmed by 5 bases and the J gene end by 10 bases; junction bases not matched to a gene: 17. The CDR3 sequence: CASSPGTGRGTLIAFF. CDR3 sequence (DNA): TGTGCCAGCAGCCCTGGGACAGGGAGGGGAACACTGATAGCTTTCTTT.

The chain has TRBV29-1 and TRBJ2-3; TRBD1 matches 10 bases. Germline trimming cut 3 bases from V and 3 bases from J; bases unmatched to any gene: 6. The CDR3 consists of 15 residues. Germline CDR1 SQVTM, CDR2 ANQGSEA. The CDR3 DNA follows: TGCAGCGTTGATCTTCGGGGACAGGGGACAGATACGCAGTATTTT. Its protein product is CSVDLRGQGTDTQYF.

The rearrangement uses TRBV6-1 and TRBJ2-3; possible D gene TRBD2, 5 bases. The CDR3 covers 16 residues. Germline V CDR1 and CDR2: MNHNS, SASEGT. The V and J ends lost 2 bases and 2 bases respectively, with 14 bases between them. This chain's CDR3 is CASSEQAVGNTDTQYF. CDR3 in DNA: TGTGCCAGCAGTGAACAAGCGGTAGGGAACACAGATACGCAGTATTTT.

The chain's CDR3 is CALDSGDQPQHF. The DNA for the CDR3 is TGTGCCTTGGACAGTGGGGATCAGCCCCAGCATTTT. The J gene is TRBJ1-5, the V gene TRBV30; possible D gene TRBD1, 6 bases. V was clipped by 7 bases and J by 5 bases, with 12 bases between them. Germline V gene sequence: CDR1 GTSNPN, CDR2 SVGIG (reference sequence). The CDR3 totals 12 residues.

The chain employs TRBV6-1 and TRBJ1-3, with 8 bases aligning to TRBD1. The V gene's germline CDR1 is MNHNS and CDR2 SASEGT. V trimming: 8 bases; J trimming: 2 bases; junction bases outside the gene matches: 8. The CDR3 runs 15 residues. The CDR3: CASLHLQGAGNTIYF. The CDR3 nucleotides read TGTGCCAGCCTTCATCTACAGGGGGCTGGAAACACCATATATTTT.

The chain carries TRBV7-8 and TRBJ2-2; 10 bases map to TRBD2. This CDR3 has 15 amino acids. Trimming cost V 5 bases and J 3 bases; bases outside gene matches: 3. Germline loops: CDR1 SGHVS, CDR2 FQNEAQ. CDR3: CASSLSGRDTGELFF. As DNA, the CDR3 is TGTGCCAGCAGCCTGAGCGGGAGGGACACCGGGGAGCTGTTTTTT.

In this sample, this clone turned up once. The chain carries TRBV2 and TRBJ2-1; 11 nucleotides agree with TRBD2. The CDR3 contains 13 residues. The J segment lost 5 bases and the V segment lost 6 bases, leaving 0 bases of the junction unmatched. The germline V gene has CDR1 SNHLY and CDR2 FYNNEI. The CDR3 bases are TGTGCCAGCAGGGGACTAGCGGACAATGAGCAGTTCTTC. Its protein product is CASRGLADNEQFF.

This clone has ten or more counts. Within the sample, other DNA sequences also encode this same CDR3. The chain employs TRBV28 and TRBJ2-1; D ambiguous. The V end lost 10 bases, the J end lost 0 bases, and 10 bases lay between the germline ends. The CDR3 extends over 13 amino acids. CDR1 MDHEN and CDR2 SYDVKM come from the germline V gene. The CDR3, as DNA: TGTGCCACCCTCCGGAGCTCCTACAATGAGCAGTTCTTC. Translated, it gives CATLRSSYNEQFF.

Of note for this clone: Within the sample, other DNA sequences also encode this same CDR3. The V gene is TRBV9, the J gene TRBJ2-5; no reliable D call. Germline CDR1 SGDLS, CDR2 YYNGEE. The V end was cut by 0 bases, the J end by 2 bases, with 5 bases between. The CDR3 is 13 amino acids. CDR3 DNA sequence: TGTGCCAGCAGCGTAGGATTTCAAGAGACCCAGTACTTC. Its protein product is CASSVGFQETQYF. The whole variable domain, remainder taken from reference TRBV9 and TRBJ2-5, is DSGVTQTPKHLITATGQRVTLRCSPRSGDLSVYWYQQSLDQGLQFLIQYYNGEERAKGNILERFSAQQFPDLHSELNLSSLELGDSALYFCASSVGFQETQYFGPGTRLLVL.

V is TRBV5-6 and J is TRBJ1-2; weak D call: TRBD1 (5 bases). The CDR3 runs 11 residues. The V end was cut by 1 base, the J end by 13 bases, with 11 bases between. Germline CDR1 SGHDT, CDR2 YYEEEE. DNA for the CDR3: TGTGCCAGCAGCTTGTATGAGGGGTGCACCTTC. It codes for CASSLYEGCTF.

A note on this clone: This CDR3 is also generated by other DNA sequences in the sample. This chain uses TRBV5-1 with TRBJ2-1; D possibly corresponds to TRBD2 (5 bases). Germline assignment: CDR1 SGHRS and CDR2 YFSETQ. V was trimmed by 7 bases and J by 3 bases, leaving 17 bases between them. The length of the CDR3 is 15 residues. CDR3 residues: CASASGSGGYNEQFF. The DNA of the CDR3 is TGCGCCAGCGCCTCGGGGTCCGGCGGCTACAATGAGCAGTTCTTC.

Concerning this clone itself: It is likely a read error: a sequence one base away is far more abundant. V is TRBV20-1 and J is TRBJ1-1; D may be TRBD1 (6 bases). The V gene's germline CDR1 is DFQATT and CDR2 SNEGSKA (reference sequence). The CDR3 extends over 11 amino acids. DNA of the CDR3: TGCAATGCTAGGGGTACAGGGGAAGCTTTCTTT. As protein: CNARGTGEAFF.

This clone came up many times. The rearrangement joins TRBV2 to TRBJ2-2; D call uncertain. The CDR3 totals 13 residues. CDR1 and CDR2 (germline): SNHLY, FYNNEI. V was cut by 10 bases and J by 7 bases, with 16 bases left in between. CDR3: CATSLGVGGELFF. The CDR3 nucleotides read TGTGCCACCAGCCTAGGCGTAGGCGGGGAGCTGTTTTTT.

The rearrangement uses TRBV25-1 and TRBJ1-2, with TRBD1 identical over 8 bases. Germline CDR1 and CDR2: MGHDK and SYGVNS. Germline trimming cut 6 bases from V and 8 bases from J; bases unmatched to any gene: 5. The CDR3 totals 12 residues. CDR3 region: CASSRQGKGYTF. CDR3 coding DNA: TGTGCCAGCAGCCGACAGGGGAAAGGCTACACCTTC.

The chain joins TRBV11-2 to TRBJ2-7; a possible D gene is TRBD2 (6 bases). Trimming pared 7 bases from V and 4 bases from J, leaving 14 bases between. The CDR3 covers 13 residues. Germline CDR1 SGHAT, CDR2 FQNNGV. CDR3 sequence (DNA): TGTGCCAGCACGAAGCGGGTCCAGTACGAGCAGTACTTC. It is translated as CASTKRVQYEQYF.

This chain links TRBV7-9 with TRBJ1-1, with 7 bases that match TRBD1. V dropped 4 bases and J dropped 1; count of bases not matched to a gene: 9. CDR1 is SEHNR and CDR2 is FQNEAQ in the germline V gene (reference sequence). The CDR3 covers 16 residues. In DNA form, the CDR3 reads TGTGCCAGCAGCTCCTACGCGGGGGACAGGAACACTGAAGCTTTCTTT. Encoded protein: CASSSYAGDRNTEAFF.

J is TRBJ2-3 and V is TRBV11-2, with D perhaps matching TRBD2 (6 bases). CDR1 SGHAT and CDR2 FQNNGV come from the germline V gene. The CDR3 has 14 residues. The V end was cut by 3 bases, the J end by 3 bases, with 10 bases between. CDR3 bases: TGTGCCAGCAGCTTGGGGGGAACAACAGATACGCAGTATTTT. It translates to CASSLGGTTDTQYF.

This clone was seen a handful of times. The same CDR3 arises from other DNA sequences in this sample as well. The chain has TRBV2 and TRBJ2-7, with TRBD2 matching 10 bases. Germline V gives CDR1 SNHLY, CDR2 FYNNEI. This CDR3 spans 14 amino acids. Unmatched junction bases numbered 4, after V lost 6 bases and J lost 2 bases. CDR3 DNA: TGTGCCAGCAGAGGACTAGCGGTACCCTACGAGCAGTACTTC. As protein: CASRGLAVPYEQYF.

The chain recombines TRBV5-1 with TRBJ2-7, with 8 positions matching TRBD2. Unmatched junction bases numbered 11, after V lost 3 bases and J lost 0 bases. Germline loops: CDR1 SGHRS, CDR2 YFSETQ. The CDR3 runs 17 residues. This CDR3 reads CASSSLSVAGSSYEQYF. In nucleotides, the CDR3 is TGCGCCAGCAGCTCGTTATCCGTAGCGGGAAGCTCCTACGAGCAGTACTTC. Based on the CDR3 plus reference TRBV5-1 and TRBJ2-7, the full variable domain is KAGVTQTPRYLIKTRGQQVTLSCSPISGHRSVSWYQQTPGQGLQFLFEYFSETQRNKGNFPGRFSGRQFSNSRSEMNVSTLELGDSALYLCASSSLSVAGSSYEQYFGPGTRLTVT.

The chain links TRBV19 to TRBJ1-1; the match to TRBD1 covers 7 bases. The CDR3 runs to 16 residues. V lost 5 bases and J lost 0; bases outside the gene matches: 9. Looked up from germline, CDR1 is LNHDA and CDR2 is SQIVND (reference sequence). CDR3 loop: CASSPSRQGMNTEAFF. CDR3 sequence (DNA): TGTGCCAGTAGTCCATCCAGACAGGGAATGAACACTGAAGCTTTCTTT.

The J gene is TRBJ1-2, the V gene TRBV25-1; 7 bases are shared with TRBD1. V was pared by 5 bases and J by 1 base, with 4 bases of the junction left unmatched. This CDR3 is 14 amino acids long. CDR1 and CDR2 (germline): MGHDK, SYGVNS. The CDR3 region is CASSNTGVNYGYTF. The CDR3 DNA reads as TGTGCCAGCAGTAATACAGGGGTTAACTATGGCTACACCTTC.

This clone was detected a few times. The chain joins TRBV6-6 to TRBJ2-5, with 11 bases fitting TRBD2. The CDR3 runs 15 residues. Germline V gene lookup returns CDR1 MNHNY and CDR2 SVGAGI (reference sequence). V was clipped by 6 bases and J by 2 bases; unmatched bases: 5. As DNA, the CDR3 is TGTGCCAGCAGCCTACTAGCGGGAGTTCAAGAGACCCAGTACTTC. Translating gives CASSLLAGVQETQYF.

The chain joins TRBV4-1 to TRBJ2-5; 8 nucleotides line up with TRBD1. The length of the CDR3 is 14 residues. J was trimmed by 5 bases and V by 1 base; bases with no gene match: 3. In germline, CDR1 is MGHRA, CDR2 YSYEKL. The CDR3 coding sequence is TGCGCCAGCAGCCAAGCGGACAGGGTGGAGACCCAGTACTTC. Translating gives CASSQADRVETQYF.

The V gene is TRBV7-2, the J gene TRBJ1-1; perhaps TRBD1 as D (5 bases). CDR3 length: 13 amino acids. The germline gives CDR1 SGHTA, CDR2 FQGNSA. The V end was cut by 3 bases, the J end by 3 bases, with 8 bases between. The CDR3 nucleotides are TGTGCCAGCAGCTTTTCGGGGGACACTGAAGCTTTCTTT. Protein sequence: CASSFSGDTEAFF.

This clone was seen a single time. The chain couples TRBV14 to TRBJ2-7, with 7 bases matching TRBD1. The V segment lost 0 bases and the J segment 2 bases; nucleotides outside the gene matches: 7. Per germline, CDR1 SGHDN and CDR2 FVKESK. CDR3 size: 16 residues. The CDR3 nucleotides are TGTGCCAGCAGCCAAGATAGGGGGACAGAAACCTACGAGCAGTACTTC. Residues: CASSQDRGTETYEQYF.

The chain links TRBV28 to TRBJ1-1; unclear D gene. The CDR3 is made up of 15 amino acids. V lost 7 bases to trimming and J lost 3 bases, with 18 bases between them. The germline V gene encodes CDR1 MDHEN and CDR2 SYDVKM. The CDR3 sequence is CASTSSGTVDTEAFF. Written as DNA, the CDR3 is TGTGCCAGCACAAGCTCCGGAACAGTGGACACTGAAGCTTTCTTT.

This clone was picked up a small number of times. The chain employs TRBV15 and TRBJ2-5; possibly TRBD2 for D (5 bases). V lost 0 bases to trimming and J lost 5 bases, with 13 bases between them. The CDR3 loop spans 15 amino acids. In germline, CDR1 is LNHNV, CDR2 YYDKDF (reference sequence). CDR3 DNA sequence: TGTGCCACCAGCAGAGATCCTAGCCATGGGGAGACCCAGTACTTC. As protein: CATSRDPSHGETQYF.

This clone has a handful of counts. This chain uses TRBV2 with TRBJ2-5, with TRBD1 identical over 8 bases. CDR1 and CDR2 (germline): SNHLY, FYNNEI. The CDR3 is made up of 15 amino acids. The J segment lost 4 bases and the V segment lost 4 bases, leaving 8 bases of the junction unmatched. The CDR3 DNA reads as TGTGCCAGCAGTGGCGGGGCAGGGGGCTTAGAGACCCAGTACTTC. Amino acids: CASSGGAGGLETQYF.

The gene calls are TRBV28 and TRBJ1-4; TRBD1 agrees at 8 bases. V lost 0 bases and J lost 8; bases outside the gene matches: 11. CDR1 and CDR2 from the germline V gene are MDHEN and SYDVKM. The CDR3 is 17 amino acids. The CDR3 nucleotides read TGTGCCAGCAGTTTATGGGGCGCTCCGACAGGGGCCGAAAAACTGTTTTTT. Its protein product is CASSLWGAPTGAEKLFF.

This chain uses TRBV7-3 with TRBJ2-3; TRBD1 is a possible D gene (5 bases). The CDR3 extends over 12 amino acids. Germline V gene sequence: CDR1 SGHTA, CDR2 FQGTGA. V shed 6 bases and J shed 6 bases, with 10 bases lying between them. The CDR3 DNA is TGTGCCAGCAGTCAAGGGGCTGATACGCAGTATTTT. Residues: CASSQGADTQYF.

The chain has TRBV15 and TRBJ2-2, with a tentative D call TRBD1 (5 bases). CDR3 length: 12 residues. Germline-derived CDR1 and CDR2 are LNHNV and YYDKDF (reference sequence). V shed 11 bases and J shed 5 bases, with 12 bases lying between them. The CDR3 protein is CAPEQETGELFF. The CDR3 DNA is TGTGCCCCGGAACAGGAAACCGGGGAGCTGTTTTTT.

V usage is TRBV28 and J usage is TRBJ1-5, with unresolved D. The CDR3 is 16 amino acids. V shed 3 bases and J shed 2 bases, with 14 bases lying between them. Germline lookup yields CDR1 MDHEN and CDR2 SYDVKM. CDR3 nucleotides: TGTGCCAGCAGTTTCGAGCCGCCCGACGGCAATCAGCCCCAGCATTTT. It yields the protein CASSFEPPDGNQPQHF.